This section outlines one T cell receptor (beta chain) sequence together with its context. TCRdb reprocessed the reads via MiXCR and lists one record per CDR3 protein. The top ten hold about 4.5% of the sample, which has a few hundred thousand distinct CDR3 sequences, 9.5% seen once. V shed 2 bases and J shed 6 bases, with 7 bases lying between them. The length of the CDR3 is 13 residues. The germline CDR1 and CDR2 sequences are SGHTA and FQGNSA. This specimen belongs to a study of T cell repertoires in cytomegalovirus infection. About the study: Public signatures in TCR beta pointed to CMV infection and matching HLA type.

The V and J genes are TRBV7-2 and TRBJ2-2, with a possible D match to TRBD2 (5 bases). The clonotype was recovered from a human donor in good health (CMV status not recorded). Some clones in this sample may be carry-over from other donors' samples. The source material was PBMCs. Here the CDR3 reads CASSLPGSGELFF. For the CDR3, the DNA is TGTGCCAGCAGCTTACCGGGGTCCGGGGAGCTGTTTTTT.